This T cell receptor (beta chain) was sequenced for a study of cytomegalovirus exposure and HLA in healthy donors. Turning to the study itself: It was reported in a later analysis that the same platform had been used for the roughly 130 validation repertoires as for the 550 to 750 first-cohort repertoires.

Study-level findings and limits: TCR beta chains numbering some 160 were designated cytomegalovirus-associated. Cytomegalovirus status was reportedly diagnosed by the classifier with high sensitivity and specificity.

The germline V gene encodes CDR1 SGHRS and CDR2 YFSETQ. CDR3 length: 14 residues. The ends were cut back, 0 bases at V and 8 bases at J, with 12 bases in the middle. Clones were sequenced by immunoSEQ multiplex PCR, and TCRdb holds only the in-frame ones, with some missing. There are 120,000 to 150,000 clones in the sample; about 87% occur only once, and around 10% lies in the top ten. The count of this clone is one. The antigen is not known. The TCR comes from a man between 18 and 35 years old in good health and CMV-seropositive. Sequencing used PBMCs. The rearrangement uses TRBV5-1 and TRBJ2-1; tentatively, D is TRBD2 (7 bases). The CDR3 loop is CASSLVGGGDEQFF. Here the CDR3 DNA reads TGCGCCAGCAGCTTGGTAGGGGGAGGGGATGAGCAGTTCTTC.